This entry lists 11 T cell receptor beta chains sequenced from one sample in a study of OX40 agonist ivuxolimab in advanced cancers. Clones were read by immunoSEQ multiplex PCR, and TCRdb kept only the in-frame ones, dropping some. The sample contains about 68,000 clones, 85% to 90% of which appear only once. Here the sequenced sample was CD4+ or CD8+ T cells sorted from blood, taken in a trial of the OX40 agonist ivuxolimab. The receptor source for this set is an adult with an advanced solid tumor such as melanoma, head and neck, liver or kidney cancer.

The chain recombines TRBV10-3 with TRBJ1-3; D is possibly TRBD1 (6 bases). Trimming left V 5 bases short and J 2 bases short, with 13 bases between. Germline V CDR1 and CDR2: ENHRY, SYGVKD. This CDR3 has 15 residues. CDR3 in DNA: TGTGCCATCAGTCCACAGGGCACAACTGGAAACACCATATATTTT. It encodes CAISPQGTTGNTIYF.

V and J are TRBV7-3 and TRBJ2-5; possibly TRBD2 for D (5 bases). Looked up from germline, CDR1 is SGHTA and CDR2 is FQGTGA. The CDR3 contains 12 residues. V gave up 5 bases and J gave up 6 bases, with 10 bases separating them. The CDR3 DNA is TGTGCCAGCAGCCCCACCGGGAAGACCCAGTACTTC. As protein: CASSPTGKTQYF.

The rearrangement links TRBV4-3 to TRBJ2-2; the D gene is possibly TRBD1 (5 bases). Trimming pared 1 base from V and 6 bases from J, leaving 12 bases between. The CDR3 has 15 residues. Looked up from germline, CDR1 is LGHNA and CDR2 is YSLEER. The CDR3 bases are TGCGCCAGCAGCCAAGTCCAGCTGGGGCCCGGGGAGCTGTTTTTT. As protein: CASSQVQLGPGELFF.

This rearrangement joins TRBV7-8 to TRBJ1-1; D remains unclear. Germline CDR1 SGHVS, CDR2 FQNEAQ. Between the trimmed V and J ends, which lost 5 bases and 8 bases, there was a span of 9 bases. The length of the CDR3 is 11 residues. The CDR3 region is CASSGAWEAFF. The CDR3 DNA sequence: TGTGCCAGCAGCGGAGCGTGGGAAGCTTTCTTT.

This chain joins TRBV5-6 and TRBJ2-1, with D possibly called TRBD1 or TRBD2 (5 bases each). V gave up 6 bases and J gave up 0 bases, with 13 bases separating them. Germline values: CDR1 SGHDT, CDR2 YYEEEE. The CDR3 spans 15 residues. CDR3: CASTPGASSYNEQFF. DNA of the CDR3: TGTGCCAGCACCCCCGGGGCTAGCTCCTACAATGAGCAGTTCTTC. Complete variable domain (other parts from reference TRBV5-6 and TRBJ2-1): DAGVTQSPTHLIKTRGQQVTLRCSPKSGHDTVSWYQQALGQGPQFIFQYYEEEERQRGNFPDRFSGHQFPNYSSELNVNALLLGDSALYLCASTPGASSYNEQFFGPGTRLTVL.

For the CDR3, the DNA is TGTGCCAGCAGCGACAGGAGAACAGACTCCTACGAGCAGTACTTC. Protein: CASSDRRTDSYEQYF. V usage is TRBV7-2 and J usage is TRBJ2-5; TRBD1 might be the D (6 bases). The DNA end is a closer match to TRBJ2-7, so the J assignment may be wrong. Germline values: CDR1 SGHTA, CDR2 FQGNSA. The CDR3 length is 15 residues.

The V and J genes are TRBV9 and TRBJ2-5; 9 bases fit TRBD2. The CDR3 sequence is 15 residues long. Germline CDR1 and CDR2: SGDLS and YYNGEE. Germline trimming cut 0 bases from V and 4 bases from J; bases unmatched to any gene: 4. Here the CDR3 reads CASSVVAGGRETQYF. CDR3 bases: TGTGCCAGCAGCGTAGTGGCGGGGGGGCGAGAGACCCAGTACTTC.

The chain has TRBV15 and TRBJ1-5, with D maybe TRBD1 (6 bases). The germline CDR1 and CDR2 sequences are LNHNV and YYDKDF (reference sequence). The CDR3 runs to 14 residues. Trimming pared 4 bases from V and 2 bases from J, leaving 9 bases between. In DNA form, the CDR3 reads TGTGCCACCAGCATTGGGGGCGGCAATCAGCCCCAGCATTTT. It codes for CATSIGGGNQPQHF.

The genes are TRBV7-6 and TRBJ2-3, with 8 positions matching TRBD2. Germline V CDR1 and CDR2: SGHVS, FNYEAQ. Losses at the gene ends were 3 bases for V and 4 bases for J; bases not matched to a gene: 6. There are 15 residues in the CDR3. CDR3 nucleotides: TGTGCCAGCAGCTTGGCACAGACTAGCGCAGATACGCAGTATTTT. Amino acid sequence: CASSLAQTSADTQYF.

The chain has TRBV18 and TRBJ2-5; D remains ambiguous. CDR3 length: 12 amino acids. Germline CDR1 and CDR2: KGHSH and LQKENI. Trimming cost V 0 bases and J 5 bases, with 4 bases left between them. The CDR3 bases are TGTGCCAGCTCACCACCCCATGAGACCCAGTACTTC. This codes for CASSPPHETQYF.

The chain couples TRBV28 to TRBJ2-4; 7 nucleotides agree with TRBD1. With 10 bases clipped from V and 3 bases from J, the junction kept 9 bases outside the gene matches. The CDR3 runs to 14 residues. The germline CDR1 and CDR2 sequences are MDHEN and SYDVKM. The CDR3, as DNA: TGTGCCATCAGACAGGGTTCAAACAAAAACATTCAGTACTTC. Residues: CAIRQGSNKNIQYF.